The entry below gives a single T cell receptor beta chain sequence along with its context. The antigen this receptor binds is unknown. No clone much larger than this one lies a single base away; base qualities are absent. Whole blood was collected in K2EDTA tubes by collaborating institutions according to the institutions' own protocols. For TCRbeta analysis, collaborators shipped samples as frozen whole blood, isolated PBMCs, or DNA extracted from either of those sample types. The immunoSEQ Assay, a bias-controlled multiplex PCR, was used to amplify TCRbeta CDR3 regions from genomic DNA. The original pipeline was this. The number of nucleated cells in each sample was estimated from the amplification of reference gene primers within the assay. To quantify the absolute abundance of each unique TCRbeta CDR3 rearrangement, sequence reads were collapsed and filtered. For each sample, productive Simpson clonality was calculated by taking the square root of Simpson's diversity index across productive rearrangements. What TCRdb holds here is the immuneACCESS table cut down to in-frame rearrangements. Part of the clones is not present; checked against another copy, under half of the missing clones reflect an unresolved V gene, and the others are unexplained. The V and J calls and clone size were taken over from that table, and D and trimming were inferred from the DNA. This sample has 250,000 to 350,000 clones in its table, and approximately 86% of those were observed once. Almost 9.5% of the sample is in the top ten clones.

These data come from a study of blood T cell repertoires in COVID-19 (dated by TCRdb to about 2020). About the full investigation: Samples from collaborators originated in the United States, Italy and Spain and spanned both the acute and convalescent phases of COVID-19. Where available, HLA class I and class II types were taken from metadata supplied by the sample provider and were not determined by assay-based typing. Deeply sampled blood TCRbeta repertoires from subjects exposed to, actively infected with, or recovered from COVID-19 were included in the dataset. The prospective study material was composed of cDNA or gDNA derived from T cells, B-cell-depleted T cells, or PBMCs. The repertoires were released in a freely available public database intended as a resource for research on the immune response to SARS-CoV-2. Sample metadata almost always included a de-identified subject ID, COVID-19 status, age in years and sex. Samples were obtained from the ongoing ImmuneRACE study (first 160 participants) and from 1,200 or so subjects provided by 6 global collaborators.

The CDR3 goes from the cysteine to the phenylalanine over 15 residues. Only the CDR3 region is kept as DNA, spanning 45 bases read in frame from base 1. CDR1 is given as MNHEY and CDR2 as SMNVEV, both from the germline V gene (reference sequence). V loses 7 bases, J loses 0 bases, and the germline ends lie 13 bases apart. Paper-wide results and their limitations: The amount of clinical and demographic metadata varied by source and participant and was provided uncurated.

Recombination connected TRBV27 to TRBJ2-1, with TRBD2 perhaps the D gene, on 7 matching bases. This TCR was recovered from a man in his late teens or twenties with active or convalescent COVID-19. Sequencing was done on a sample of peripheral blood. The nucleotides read TGTGCCAGCACTTCGGGGGGCCCCTCCTACAATGAGCAGTTCTTC. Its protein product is CASTSGGPSYNEQFF.